One and the same sample provided the 13 T cell receptor beta chains below, sequenced in a study of cytomegalovirus exposure and HLA in healthy donors. Primers: 60 Vbeta forward and 13 Jbeta reverse. Only in-frame clones appear in the TCRdb table, and some are missing; sequencing was by immunoSEQ multiplex PCR. The sample has about 120,000 clones, 60% to 85% seen once. What was sequenced was PBMCs. The receptor source for this set is a man aged 25 to 40 in good health and CMV-seronegative.

The J gene is TRBJ1-1, the V gene TRBV11-2; D is unresolved. V was pared by 5 bases and J by 5 bases, with 9 bases between. This CDR3 comprises 12 residues. Looked up from germline, CDR1 is SGHAT and CDR2 is FQNNGV. CDR3 in amino acids: CASSVGVTEAFF. CDR3 DNA sequence: TGTGCCAGCAGCGTCGGGGTAACTGAAGCTTTCTTT.

The CDR3 is CASSLTGTYEQYF. For the CDR3, the DNA is TGTGCCAGCTCACTGACAGGGACCTACGAGCAGTACTTC. The V and J genes are TRBV18 and TRBJ2-5, with 7 bases lining up with TRBD1. The last part of the DNA fits TRBJ2-7 better; the J call may be wrong. The CDR3 runs to 13 residues. CDR1 and CDR2 from the germline V gene are KGHSH and LQKENI.

This clone turned up a few times. This chain uses TRBV5-1 with TRBJ1-2; TRBD1 matches at 7 bases. Germline-derived CDR1 and CDR2 are SGHRS and YFSETQ. V was clipped by 1 base and J by 2 bases; unmatched bases: 8. The CDR3 has 16 amino acids. DNA of the CDR3: TGCGCCAGCAGCTTGACCCCGACAGGGCCCAACTATGGCTACACCTTC. It specifies CASSLTPTGPNYGYTF. Full variable domain (rest looked up from reference TRBV5-1 and TRBJ1-2): KAGVTQTPRYLIKTRGQQVTLSCSPISGHRSVSWYQQTPGQGLQFLFEYFSETQRNKGNFPGRFSGRQFSNSRSEMNVSTLELGDSALYLCASSLTPTGPNYGYTFGSGTRLTVV.

The chain carries TRBV5-3 and TRBJ1-5; a possible D gene is TRBD1 (5 bases). TRBV5-3 is recorded as an ORF, its role being uncertain. Trimming removed 2 bases at V and 0 bases at J, with 6 bases between. This CDR3 region has 14 residues. The CDR3 spells CARSLQVSNQPQHF. The CDR3, as DNA: TGTGCCAGAAGCTTACAGGTTAGCAATCAGCCCCAGCATTTT.

V is TRBV19 and J is TRBJ1-4; 9 bases are a match to TRBD1. Germline V gene sequence: CDR1 LNHDA, CDR2 SQIVND (reference sequence). The J segment lost 3 bases and the V segment lost 3 bases, leaving 11 bases of the junction unmatched. CDR3 size: 18 residues. The CDR3 DNA reads TGTGCCAGTAGTATCTCCGGACAGGGGAGGGCGGCTAATGAAAAACTGTTTTTT. Protein: CASSISGQGRAANEKLFF.

This sequence joins TRBV11-2 and TRBJ1-2; a weak D match, TRBD1 (5 bases). CDR3 size: 15 residues. The germline V gene has CDR1 SGHAT and CDR2 FQNNGV. The ends were cut back, 3 bases at V and 2 bases at J, with 13 bases in the middle. CDR3: CASSFRRGKNYGYTF. CDR3 in DNA: TGTGCCAGCAGCTTTCGTCGGGGGAAGAACTATGGCTACACCTTC.

The V gene is TRBV18, the J gene TRBJ1-1; D ambiguous. The CDR3 sequence is 14 residues long. V was clipped by 8 bases and J by 1 base, with 14 bases between them. In germline, CDR1 is KGHSH, CDR2 LQKENI. CDR3 amino acids: CASQVNPGNTEAFF. The CDR3 region has the DNA TGTGCCAGCCAAGTGAATCCGGGGAACACTGAAGCTTTCTTT. The full variable domain, completed using reference TRBV18 and TRBJ1-1, is NAGVMQNPRHLVRRRGQEARLRCSPMKGHSHVYWYRQLPEEGLKFMVYLQKENIIDESGMPKERFSAEFPKEGPSILRIQQVVRGDSAAYFCASQVNPGNTEAFFGQGTRLTVV.

The chain is built from TRBV28 and TRBJ2-6, with 7 bases that match TRBD2. The CDR3 runs 15 residues. Trimming at V came to 5 bases and at J to 0 bases, leaving 1 base not matched to a gene. Per germline, CDR1 MDHEN and CDR2 SYDVKM. The CDR3 loop is CASSGGGSGANVLTF. CDR3 nucleotide sequence: TGTGCCAGCAGTGGGGGGGGCTCTGGGGCCAACGTCCTGACTTTC.

The CDR3 DNA sequence: TGTGCCAGCAGCTTGGGGTCCCTGGTACTTACCGGGAAGGGCTACACCTTC. As protein: CASSLGSLVLTGKGYTF. The gene calls are TRBV5-4 and TRBJ1-2, with D unresolved. Trimming shortened V by 0 bases and J by 8 bases, and 23 bases separated the two germline ends. This CDR3 is 17 amino acids long. Germline V gene lookup returns CDR1 SGHNT and CDR2 YYREEE (reference sequence).

The rearrangement uses TRBV19 and TRBJ2-3; no firm D call. Trimming removed 3 bases at V and 2 bases at J, with 3 bases between. Germline loops: CDR1 LNHDA, CDR2 SQIVND (reference sequence). This CDR3 is built from 12 residues. The CDR3 region is CASSINTDTQYF. CDR3 coding DNA: TGTGCCAGTAGTATTAACACAGATACGCAGTATTTT.

This chain connects TRBV7-8 to TRBJ1-3; 9 bases are a match to TRBD1. The germline CDR1 and CDR2 sequences are SGHVS and FQNEAQ. J gave up 4 bases and V 1 base, and 2 bases lay outside the gene matches. This CDR3 region has 15 residues. CDR3 bases: TGTGCCAGCAGCTTAGAGGGACAGGGAGGAAACACCATATATTTT. Amino acids: CASSLEGQGGNTIYF. The whole variable domain, remainder taken from reference TRBV7-8 and TRBJ1-3, is GAGVSQSPRYKVAKRGQDVALRCDPISGHVSLFWYQQALGQGPEFLTYFQNEAQLDKSGLPSDRFFAERPEGSVSTLKIQRTQQEDSAVYLCASSLEGQGGNTIYFGEGSWLTVV.

The V and J genes are TRBV5-4 and TRBJ2-5; perhaps TRBD1 as D (6 bases). The germline V and J ends were trimmed by 0 bases and 5 bases, with 11 bases remaining between them. The length of the CDR3 is 14 residues. Germline values: CDR1 SGHNT, CDR2 YYREEE (reference sequence). The CDR3 region is CASSLEWGPETQYF. CDR3 bases: TGTGCCAGCAGCTTGGAATGGGGGCCTGAGACCCAGTACTTC.

A few counts support this clone. CDR3 loop: CASSLGGEGNTIYF. The CDR3 DNA reads as TGCGCCAGCAGCTTGGGCGGTGAAGGAAACACCATATATTTT. The rearrangement links TRBV5-1 to TRBJ1-3; D is unresolved. The CDR3 has 14 amino acids. V lost 0 bases and J 4 bases, leaving 8 bases between the germline ends. CDR1 is SGHRS and CDR2 is YFSETQ in the germline V gene. The full variable domain, with the rest looked up from reference TRBV5-1 and TRBJ1-3, is KAGVTQTPRYLIKTRGQQVTLSCSPISGHRSVSWYQQTPGQGLQFLFEYFSETQRNKGNFPGRFSGRQFSNSRSEMNVSTLELGDSALYLCASSLGGEGNTIYFGEGSWLTVV.